Presented here are 6 T cell receptor beta chains from one specimen sequenced in a study of T cells in Graves' hyperthyroidism and ophthalmopathy. Amplification yielded TCR beta CDR3 regions, with RNA transcripts as the source. A set of HTBI primers served as the primers for a first-round RT-PCR of the TCR CDR3. MiXCR, applied by TCRdb to the multiplex PCR reads, yields one record per CDR3 protein. The data show 560,000 or so distinct CDR3 sequences, 20% seen once. The sequenced sample was blood. Every receptor here comes from a man aged 40-49 years with Graves' ophthalmopathy.

This clonotype came up a few times. The chain combines TRBV12-3 or TRBV12-4 with TRBJ2-2, with D hard to call. The CDR3 is 11 amino acids. V shed 7 bases and J shed 6 bases, with 6 bases lying between them. Written as DNA, the CDR3 is TGTGCCAGCACCTTTGCCGGGGAGCTGTTTTTT. Residues: CASTFAGELFF.

This clonotype was detected ten times or more. The CDR3 DNA is TGTGCCAGCAGTCAGGGACGATCCGGGGCCAACGTCCTGACTTTC. Its translation is CASSQGRSGANVLTF. The J gene is TRBJ2-6, the V gene TRBV6-1; tentatively, D is TRBD1 or TRBD2 (5 bases each). The germline gives CDR1 MNHNS, CDR2 SASEGT. The V and J ends lost 5 bases and 4 bases respectively, with 12 bases between them. There are 15 residues in the CDR3.

This chain uses TRBV11-2 with TRBJ2-1; D uncertain. This CDR3 region has 13 residues. Trimming shortened V by 4 bases and J by 7 bases, and 11 bases separated the two germline ends. Germline V gives CDR1 SGHAT, CDR2 FQNNGV. This CDR3 reads CASSSQTRNEQFF. The CDR3 DNA sequence: TGTGCCAGCAGCTCTCAGACTCGTAATGAGCAGTTCTTC. The complete variable domain, with remaining parts taken from reference TRBV11-2 and TRBJ2-1, reads EAGVAQSPRYKIIEKRQSVAFWCNPISGHATLYWYQQILGQGPKLLIQFQNNGVVDDSQLPKDRFSAERLKGVDSTLKIQPAKLEDSAVYLCASSSQTRNEQFFGPGTRLTVL.

This clonotype has just a few counts. V usage is TRBV19 and J usage is TRBJ1-1; 10 positions agree with TRBD1. This CDR3 region has 14 residues. V shed 5 bases, J shed 7 bases, and the junction held 7 bases outside the gene matches. In germline, CDR1 is LNHDA, CDR2 SQIVND (reference sequence). The CDR3 nucleotides read TGTGCCAGTAGTTCCGACAGGGGGCTCAGTGAAGCTTTCTTT. It translates to CASSSDRGLSEAFF.

With respect to this clonotype: A read error may explain this, as a much larger clone is one base away. This chain joins TRBV28 and TRBJ2-7; TRBD2 might be the D (5 bases). Germline V lookup: CDR1 MDHEN, CDR2 SYDVKM. CDR3 length: 15 residues. The CDR3 region is CVSSLGGSASYEQYF. The CDR3 DNA reads TGTGTCAGCAGTTTAGGCGGGTCCGCGTCCTACGAGCAGTACTTC.

This chain uses TRBV5-1 with TRBJ2-1; 13 bases match TRBD2. V shed 4 bases, J shed 2 bases, and the junction held 6 bases outside the gene matches. The CDR3 runs to 17 residues. Germline CDR1 reads SGHRS; CDR2 reads YFSETQ. CDR3 amino acids: CASSPGTSGMAYNEQFF. The CDR3 nucleotides are TGCGCCAGCAGCCCCGGGACTAGCGGGATGGCCTACAATGAGCAGTTCTTC.